One and the same sample provided the 14 T cell receptor beta chains below, sequenced in a study of blood T cell repertoires in COVID-19. The repertoire was sequenced with immunoSEQ multiplex PCR; TCRdb's copy has only in-frame clones and lacks some. The data contain 150,000 to 200,000 clones, about 90% of them singletons. Sequenced input: peripheral blood. The receptor set was obtained from a woman between 55 and 75 years old with COVID-19, enrolled during active disease.

V and J are TRBV4-1 and TRBJ2-1, with D uncertain. Germline V gives CDR1 MGHRA, CDR2 YSYEKL. The CDR3 is made up of 13 amino acids. The V end was cut by 3 bases, the J end by 9 bases, with 12 bases between. The CDR3 is CASSQLGVGEQFF. DNA of the CDR3: TGCGCCAGCAGCCAGCTAGGTGTCGGTGAGCAGTTCTTC.

V usage is TRBV20-1 and J usage is TRBJ1-2; D is uncertain. This CDR3 is built from 11 residues. CDR1 and CDR2 from the germline V gene are DFQATT and SNEGSKA (reference sequence). Trimming stripped 6 bases from V and 2 bases from J, with 7 bases between. CDR3 sequence: CSAPENYGYTF. CDR3 DNA: TGCAGTGCGCCGGAGAACTATGGCTACACCTTC.

This clone was recorded a few times. The rearrangement uses TRBV5-1 and TRBJ1-6, with D unclear. CDR3 length: 14 amino acids. Per the germline V gene, CDR1 is SGHRS and CDR2 is YFSETQ. V lost 4 bases and J lost 0, with 5 bases in between. The DNA of the CDR3 is TGCGCCAGCAGCCTTAACTCCTATAATTCACCCCTCCACTTT. Encoded protein: CASSLNSYNSPLHF.

The rearrangement uses TRBV30 and TRBJ2-7; D is possibly TRBD2 (6 bases). The V gene's germline CDR1 is GTSNPN and CDR2 SVGIG (reference sequence). CDR3 length equals 12 residues. Trimming left V 3 bases short and J 4 bases short, with 10 bases between. CDR3 sequence reads: CAWRGGAYEQYF. In DNA form, the CDR3 reads TGTGCCTGGAGGGGCGGGGCTTACGAGCAGTACTTC.

This chain uses TRBV4-1 with TRBJ2-7, with 9 bases fitting TRBD2. The V gene end was trimmed by 4 bases and the J gene end by 1 base; junction bases not matched to a gene: 2. This CDR3 has 14 amino acids. Germline V gene sequence: CDR1 MGHRA, CDR2 YSYEKL. The CDR3 protein is CASSRLAESYEQYF. DNA for the CDR3: TGCGCCAGCAGCCGACTAGCGGAGTCCTACGAGCAGTACTTC.

The chain links TRBV10-1 to TRBJ2-1; TRBD2 agrees at 10 bases. Germline values: CDR1 WNHNN, CDR2 SYGVQD (reference sequence). The CDR3 contains 15 residues. The V gene end was trimmed by 9 bases and the J gene end by 0 bases; junction bases not matched to a gene: 5. CDR3 nucleotides: TGCGCCAGTAGTAGCGGGAGGCCCTCCTACAATGAGCAGTTCTTC. It yields the protein CASSSGRPSYNEQFF.

The table lists this clone with a few counts. J is TRBJ2-3 and V is TRBV19; 8 bases fit TRBD1. Germline V gene data show CDR1 as LNHDA and CDR2 as SQIVND (reference sequence). V was clipped by 7 bases and J by 6 bases; unmatched bases: 9. The CDR3 consists of 14 residues. CDR3 loop: CASTPDRATDTQYF. The CDR3 nucleotides are TGTGCCAGTACCCCGGACAGGGCAACGGATACGCAGTATTTT.

The chain joins TRBV9 to TRBJ2-5; 7 bases are a match to TRBD1. The V and J ends lost 4 bases and 2 bases, in that order; junction bases with no gene match: 11. Germline lookup yields CDR1 SGDLS and CDR2 YYNGEE. CDR3 size: 16 residues. The CDR3 DNA reads TGTGCCAGCAGCCCAATGGACAGGCCCGTACAAGAGACCCAGTACTTC. Translation gives CASSPMDRPVQETQYF.

CDR3 in amino acids: CASSLVPGYGYTF. Here the CDR3 DNA reads TGTGCCAGCAGCTTGGTACCAGGCTATGGCTACACCTTC. The chain recombines TRBV7-8 with TRBJ1-2; no clear D. The germline V gene encodes CDR1 SGHVS and CDR2 FQNEAQ. The CDR3 has 13 residues. Trimming stripped 3 bases from V and 4 bases from J, with 9 bases between.

This chain joins TRBV10-3 and TRBJ2-2; possibly TRBD1 for D (6 bases). This CDR3 is 16 amino acids long. Between the trimmed V and J ends, which lost 6 bases and 5 bases, there was a span of 19 bases. Germline CDR1 is ENHRY and CDR2 is SYGVKD. The CDR3 DNA sequence: TGTGCCATCAGGGCGGCGACAGGCGAGGGAACCGGGGAGCTGTTTTTT. It specifies CAIRAATGEGTGELFF.

The CDR3 bases are TGTGCCAGTAGTATAGAAGTGAGGGTCTGGGAGCTGTTTTTT. It is translated as CASSIEVRVWELFF. The chain employs TRBV19 and TRBJ2-2; maybe TRBD2 (5 bases). This CDR3 comprises 14 residues. Trimming pared 0 bases from V and 9 bases from J, leaving 11 bases between. Germline lookup yields CDR1 LNHDA and CDR2 SQIVND (reference sequence).

This clone was picked up one time. This chain links TRBV11-3 with TRBJ2-6; 9 positions match TRBD1. V dropped 5 bases and J dropped 0; count of bases not matched to a gene: 11. Germline CDR1 reads SGHNT; CDR2 reads YENEEA. The CDR3 consists of 19 residues. The CDR3 sequence: CASSPHKGQGSSGANVLTF. CDR3 bases: TGTGCCAGCAGCCCTCATAAAGGACAGGGGTCCTCTGGGGCCAACGTCCTGACTTTC.

The rearrangement joins TRBV7-2 to TRBJ1-5; 12 positions match TRBD1. V dropped 8 bases and J dropped 5; count of bases not matched to a gene: 10. CDR1 and CDR2 (germline): SGHTA, FQGNSA. The CDR3 totals 16 residues. The CDR3 coding sequence is TGTGCCAGCCGGGACAGGGGGCGTGGGGCGGATCAGCCCCAGCATTTT. Translated: CASRDRGRGADQPQHF.

The chain uses TRBV19 and TRBJ2-3; TRBD2 agrees at 7 bases. The J segment lost 2 bases and the V segment lost 3 bases, leaving 8 bases of the junction unmatched. CDR3 length: 16 amino acids. The germline gives CDR1 LNHDA, CDR2 SQIVND (reference sequence). The CDR3 region is CASSISGIGPTDTQYF. CDR3 DNA sequence: TGTGCCAGTAGTATCAGCGGGATAGGCCCCACAGATACGCAGTATTTT.